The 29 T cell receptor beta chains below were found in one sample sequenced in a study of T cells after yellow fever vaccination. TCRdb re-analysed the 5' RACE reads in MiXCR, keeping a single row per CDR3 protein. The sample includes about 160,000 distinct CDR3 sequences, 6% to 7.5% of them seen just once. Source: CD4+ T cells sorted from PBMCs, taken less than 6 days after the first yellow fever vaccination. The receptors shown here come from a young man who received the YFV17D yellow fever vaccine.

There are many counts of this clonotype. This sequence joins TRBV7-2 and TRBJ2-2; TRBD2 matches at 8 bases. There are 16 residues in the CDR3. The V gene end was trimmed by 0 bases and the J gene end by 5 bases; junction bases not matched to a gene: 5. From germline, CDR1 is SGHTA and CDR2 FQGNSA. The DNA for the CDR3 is TGTGCCAGCAGCTTAGCCCAGCGGGGGACAACCGGGGAGCTGTTTTTT. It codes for CASSLAQRGTTGELFF.

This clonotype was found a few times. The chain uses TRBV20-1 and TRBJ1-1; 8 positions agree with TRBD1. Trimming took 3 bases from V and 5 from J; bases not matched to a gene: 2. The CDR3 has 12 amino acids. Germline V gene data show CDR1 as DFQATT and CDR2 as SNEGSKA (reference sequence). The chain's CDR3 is CSARDRETEAFF. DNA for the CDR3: TGCAGTGCTAGGGACAGGGAAACTGAAGCTTTCTTT.

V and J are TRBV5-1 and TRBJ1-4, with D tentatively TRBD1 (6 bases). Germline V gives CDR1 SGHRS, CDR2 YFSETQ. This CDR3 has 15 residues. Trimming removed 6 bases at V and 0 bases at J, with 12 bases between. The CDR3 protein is CASKGQTSTNEKLFF. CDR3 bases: TGCGCCAGCAAAGGACAGACCTCAACTAATGAAAAACTGTTTTTT.

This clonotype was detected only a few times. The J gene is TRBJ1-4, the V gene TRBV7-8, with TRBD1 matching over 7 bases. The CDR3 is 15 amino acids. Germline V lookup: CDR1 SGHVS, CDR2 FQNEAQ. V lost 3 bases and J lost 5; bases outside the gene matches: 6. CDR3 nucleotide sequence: TGTGCCAGCAGCTTTAGGGGGCGCTCAAATGAAAAACTGTTTTTT. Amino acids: CASSFRGRSNEKLFF. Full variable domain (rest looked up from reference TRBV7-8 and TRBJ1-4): GAGVSQSPRYKVAKRGQDVALRCDPISGHVSLFWYQQALGQGPEFLTYFQNEAQLDKSGLPSDRFFAERPEGSVSTLKIQRTQQEDSAVYLCASSFRGRSNEKLFFGSGTQLSVL.

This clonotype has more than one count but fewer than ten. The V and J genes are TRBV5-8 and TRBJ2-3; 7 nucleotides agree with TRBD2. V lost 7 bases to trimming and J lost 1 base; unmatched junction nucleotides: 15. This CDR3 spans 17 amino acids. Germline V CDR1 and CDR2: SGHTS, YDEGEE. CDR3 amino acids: CASPNPPGGSRTDTQYF. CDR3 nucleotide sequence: TGTGCCAGCCCCAACCCCCCGGGGGGAAGCCGCACAGATACGCAGTATTTT. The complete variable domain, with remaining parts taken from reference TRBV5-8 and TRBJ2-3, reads EAGVTQSPTHLIKTRGQQATLRCSPISGHTSVYWYQQALGLGLQFLLWYDEGEERNRGNFPPRFSGRQFPNYSSELNVNALELEDSALYLCASPNPPGGSRTDTQYFGPGTRLTVL.

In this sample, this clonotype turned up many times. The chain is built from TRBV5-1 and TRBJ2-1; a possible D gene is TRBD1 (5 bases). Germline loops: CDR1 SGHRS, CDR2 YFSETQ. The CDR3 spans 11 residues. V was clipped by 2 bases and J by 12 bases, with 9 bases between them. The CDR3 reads CASSFTGAQFF. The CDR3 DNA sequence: TGCGCCAGCAGCTTTACTGGGGCGCAGTTCTTC.

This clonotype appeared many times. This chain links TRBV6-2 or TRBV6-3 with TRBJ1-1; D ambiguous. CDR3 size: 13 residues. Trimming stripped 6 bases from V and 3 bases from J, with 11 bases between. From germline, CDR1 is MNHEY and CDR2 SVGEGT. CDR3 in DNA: TGTGCCAGCAGGCCCCCCTGGGACACTGAAGCTTTCTTT. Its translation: CASRPPWDTEAFF.

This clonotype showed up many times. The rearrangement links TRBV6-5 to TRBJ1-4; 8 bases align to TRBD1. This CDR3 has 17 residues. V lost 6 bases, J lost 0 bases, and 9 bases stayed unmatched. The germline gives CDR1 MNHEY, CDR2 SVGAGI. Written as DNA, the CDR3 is TGTGCCAGCAGCAGGACAGGGTTCCGTGCAACTAATGAAAAACTGTTTTTT. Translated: CASSRTGFRATNEKLFF.

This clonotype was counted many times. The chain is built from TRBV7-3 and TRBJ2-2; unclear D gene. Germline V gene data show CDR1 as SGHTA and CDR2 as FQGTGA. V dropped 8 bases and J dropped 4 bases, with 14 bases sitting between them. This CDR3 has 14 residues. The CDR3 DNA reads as TGTGCCAGCGCGATAAGCGAGTCCACCGGGGAGCTGTTTTTT. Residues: CASAISESTGELFF.

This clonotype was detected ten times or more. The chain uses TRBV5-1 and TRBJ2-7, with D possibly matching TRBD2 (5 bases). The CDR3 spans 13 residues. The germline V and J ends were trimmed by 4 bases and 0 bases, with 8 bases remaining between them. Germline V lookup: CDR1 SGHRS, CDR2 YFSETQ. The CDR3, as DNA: TGCGCCAGCAGCGAGGGAAGCTCCTACGAGCAGTACTTC. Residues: CASSEGSSYEQYF.

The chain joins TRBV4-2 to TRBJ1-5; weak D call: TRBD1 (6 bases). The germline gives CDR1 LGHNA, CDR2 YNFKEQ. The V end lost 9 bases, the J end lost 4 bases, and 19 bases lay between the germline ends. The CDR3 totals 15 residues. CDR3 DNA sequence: TGTGCCAGGAGCTCGGGGGGCTTTGGGAATCAGCCCCAGCATTTT. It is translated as CARSSGGFGNQPQHF.

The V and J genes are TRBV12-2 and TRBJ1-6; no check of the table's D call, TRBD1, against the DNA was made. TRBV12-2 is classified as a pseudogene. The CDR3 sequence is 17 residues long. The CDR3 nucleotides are TGTGCAAGTCGCTTAGTAGCGCCGGGACAGGGGGTTTCACCCCTCCACTTT. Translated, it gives CASRLVAPGQGVSPLHF.

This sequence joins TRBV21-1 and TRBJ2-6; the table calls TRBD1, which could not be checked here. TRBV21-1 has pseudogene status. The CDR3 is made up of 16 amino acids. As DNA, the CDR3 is TGTGCCAGCAGCAAAGGGGGCAGCTCTGGGGCCAACGTCCTGACTTTC. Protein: CASSKGGSSGANVLTF.

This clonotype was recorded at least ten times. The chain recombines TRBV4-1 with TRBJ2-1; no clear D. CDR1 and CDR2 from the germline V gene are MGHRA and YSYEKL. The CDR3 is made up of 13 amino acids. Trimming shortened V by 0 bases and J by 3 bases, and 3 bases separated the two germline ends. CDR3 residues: CASSQDIYNEQFF. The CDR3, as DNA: TGCGCCAGCAGCCAAGACATCTACAATGAGCAGTTCTTC.

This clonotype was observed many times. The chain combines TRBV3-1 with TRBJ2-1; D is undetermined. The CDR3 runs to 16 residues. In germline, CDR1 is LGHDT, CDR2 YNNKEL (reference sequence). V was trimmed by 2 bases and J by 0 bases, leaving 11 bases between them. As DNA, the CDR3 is TGTGCCAGCAGCCAATTGGACGCCAGCTCCTACAATGAGCAGTTCTTC. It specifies CASSQLDASSYNEQFF.

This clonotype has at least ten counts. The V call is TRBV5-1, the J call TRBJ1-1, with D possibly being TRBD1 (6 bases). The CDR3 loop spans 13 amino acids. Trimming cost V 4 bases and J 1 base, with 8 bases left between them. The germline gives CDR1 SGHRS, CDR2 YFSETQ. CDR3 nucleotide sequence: TGCGCCAGCAGCGGACAGACGAACACTGAAGCTTTCTTT. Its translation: CASSGQTNTEAFF.

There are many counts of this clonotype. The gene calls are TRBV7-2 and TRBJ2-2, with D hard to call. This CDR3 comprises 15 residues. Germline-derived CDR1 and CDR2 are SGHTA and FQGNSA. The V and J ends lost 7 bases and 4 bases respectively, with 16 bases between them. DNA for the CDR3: TGTGCCAGCACCCAGTCGAGGCCCCCCACCGGGGAGCTGTTTTTT. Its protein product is CASTQSRPPTGELFF.

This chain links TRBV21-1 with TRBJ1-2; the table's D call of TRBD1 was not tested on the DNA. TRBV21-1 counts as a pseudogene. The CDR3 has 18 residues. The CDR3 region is CVSSTNEGGHPKNYGYTF. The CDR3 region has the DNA TGTGTCAGCAGCACCAATGAAGGGGGCCACCCGAAAAACTATGGCTACACCTTC.

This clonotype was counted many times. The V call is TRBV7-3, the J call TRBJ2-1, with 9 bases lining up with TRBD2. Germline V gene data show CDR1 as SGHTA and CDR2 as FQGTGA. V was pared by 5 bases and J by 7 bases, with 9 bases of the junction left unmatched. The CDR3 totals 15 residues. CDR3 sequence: CASSPPGGGANEQFF. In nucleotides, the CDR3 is TGTGCCAGCAGCCCACCCGGCGGGGGGGCTAATGAGCAGTTCTTC.

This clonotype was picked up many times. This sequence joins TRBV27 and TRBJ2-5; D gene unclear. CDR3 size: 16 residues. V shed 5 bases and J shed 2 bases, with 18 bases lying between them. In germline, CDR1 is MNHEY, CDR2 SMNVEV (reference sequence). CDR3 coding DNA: TGTGCCAGCAGTCTTTCGGACCGACCCACACAAGAGACCCAGTACTTC. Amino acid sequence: CASSLSDRPTQETQYF.

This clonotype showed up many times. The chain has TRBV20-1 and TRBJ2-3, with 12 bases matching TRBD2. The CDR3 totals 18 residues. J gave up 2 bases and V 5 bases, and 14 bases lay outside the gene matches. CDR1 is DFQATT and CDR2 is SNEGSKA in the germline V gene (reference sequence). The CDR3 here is CSAYELAGGLGVTDTQYF. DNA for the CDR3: TGCAGTGCTTACGAACTAGCGGGGGGTTTGGGGGTCACAGATACGCAGTATTTT.

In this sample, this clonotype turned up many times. CDR3 sequence (DNA): TGTGCCAGCAGGCAACAGGGGTCCGGAACGCAGTATTTT. The encoded protein is CASRQQGSGTQYF. The chain joins TRBV12-3 or TRBV12-4 to TRBJ2-3, with TRBD1 matching over 7 bases. The CDR3 has 13 amino acids. J lost 9 bases, V lost 6 bases, and 9 bases had no gene match.

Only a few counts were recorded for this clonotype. The CDR3 DNA reads TGTGCCACCAGTGATTTAGGCGGGGGCAATGCAGATACGCAGTATTTT. Translation: CATSDLGGGNADTQYF. The chain recombines TRBV24-1 with TRBJ2-3; perhaps TRBD2 as D (7 bases). Trimming shortened V by 1 base and J by 4 bases, and 14 bases separated the two germline ends. Germline V gene sequence: CDR1 KGHDR, CDR2 SFDVKD. There are 16 residues in the CDR3.

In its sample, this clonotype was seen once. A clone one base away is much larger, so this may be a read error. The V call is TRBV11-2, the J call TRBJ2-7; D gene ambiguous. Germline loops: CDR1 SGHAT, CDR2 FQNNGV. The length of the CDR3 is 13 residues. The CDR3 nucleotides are TGTGCCAGCGGCTTAGATCGAGGTTACGAGCAGTACGTC. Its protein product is CASGLDRGYEQYV.

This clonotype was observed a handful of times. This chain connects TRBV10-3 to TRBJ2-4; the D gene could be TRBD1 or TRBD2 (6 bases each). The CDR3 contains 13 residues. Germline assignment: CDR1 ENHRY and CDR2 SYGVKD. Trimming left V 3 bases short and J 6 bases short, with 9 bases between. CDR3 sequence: CAISDSGANIQYF. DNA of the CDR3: TGTGCCATCAGTGATTCGGGGGCAAACATTCAGTACTTC.

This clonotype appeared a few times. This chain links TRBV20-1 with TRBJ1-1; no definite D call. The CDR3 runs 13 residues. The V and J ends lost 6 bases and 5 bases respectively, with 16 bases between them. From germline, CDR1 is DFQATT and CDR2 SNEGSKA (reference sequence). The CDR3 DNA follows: TGCAGTGCCGGAATGGATCATCAAACTGAAGCTTTCTTT. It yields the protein CSAGMDHQTEAFF.

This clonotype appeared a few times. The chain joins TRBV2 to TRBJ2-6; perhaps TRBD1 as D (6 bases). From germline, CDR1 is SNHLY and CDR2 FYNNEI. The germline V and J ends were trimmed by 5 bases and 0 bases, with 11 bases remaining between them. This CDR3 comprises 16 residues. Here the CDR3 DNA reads TGTGCCAGCAGTCCAGACAGGCACTCTGGGGCCAACGTCCTGACTTTC. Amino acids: CASSPDRHSGANVLTF.

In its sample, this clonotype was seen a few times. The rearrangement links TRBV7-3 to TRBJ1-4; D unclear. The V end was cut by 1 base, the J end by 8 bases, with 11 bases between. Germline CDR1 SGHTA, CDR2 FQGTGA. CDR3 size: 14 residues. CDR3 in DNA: TGTGCCAGCAGCTTAAGCCGGGCCCAAGAAAAACTGTTTTTT. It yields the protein CASSLSRAQEKLFF.

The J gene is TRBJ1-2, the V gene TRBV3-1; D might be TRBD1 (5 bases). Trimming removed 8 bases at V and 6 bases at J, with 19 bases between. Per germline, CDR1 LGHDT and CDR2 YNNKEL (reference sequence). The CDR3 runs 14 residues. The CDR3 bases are TGTGCCAGCTACGGAAGGGGCCTAAGCGATGGCTACACCTTC. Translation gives CASYGRGLSDGYTF.